The 14 T cell receptor beta chains below were found in one sample sequenced in a study of OX40 agonist ivuxolimab in advanced cancers. Clones were read by immunoSEQ multiplex PCR, and TCRdb kept only the in-frame ones, dropping some. The sample includes tens of thousands of clones, over 70% seen only once; the top ten take less than 35%. Sequences were derived from CD4+ or CD8+ T cells sorted from blood, sampled in a trial of the OX40 agonist ivuxolimab. The receptors stem from an adult with an advanced solid tumor such as melanoma, head and neck, liver or kidney cancer.

The V and J genes are TRBV28 and TRBJ2-3, with 11 positions matching TRBD1. V was clipped by 6 bases and J by 9 bases; unmatched bases: 8. This CDR3 contains 14 residues. Germline CDR1 is MDHEN and CDR2 is SYDVKM. As DNA, the CDR3 is TGTGCCAGCAGCCGGACAGGGGGCGAGGGGACGCAGTATTTT. As protein: CASSRTGGEGTQYF.

This chain links TRBV5-1 with TRBJ2-1, with TRBD1 matching 7 bases. Germline-derived CDR1 and CDR2 are SGHRS and YFSETQ. The CDR3 spans 14 residues. V was clipped by 0 bases and J by 8 bases; unmatched bases: 5. The chain's CDR3 is CASSLGDSTHEQFF. The CDR3 nucleotides read TGCGCCAGCAGCTTGGGGGACAGTACCCATGAGCAGTTCTTC.

The rearrangement links TRBV21-1 to TRBJ2-5; TRBD2, the table's D call, was not compared with the DNA. TRBV21-1 is a pseudogene. The CDR3 has 16 residues. CDR3 DNA sequence: TGTGCCAGCAGCAATATAGGAGGTCTGTCTCAAGAGACCCAGTACTTC. It translates to CASSNIGGLSQETQYF.

This clone was seen a few times. The genes are TRBV30 and TRBJ2-5; 15 positions match TRBD2. This CDR3 has 16 residues. V shed 4 bases, J shed 2 bases, and the junction held 5 bases outside the gene matches. CDR1 is GTSNPN and CDR2 is SVGIG in the germline V gene (reference sequence). The CDR3 DNA reads TGTGCCTGGAAACCGGGACTAGCGGGAGGACAAGAGACCCAGTACTTC. This encodes CAWKPGLAGGQETQYF.

The gene calls are TRBV6-6 and TRBJ1-6; no clear D. Germline V gives CDR1 MNHNY, CDR2 SVGAGI (reference sequence). CDR3 length: 13 residues. Between the trimmed V and J ends, which lost 8 bases and 0 bases, there was a span of 5 bases. DNA of the CDR3: TGTGCCAGCGGGAGCTCCTATAATTCACCCCTCCACTTT. It yields the protein CASGSSYNSPLHF.

The CDR3 is CASSQDRTANTGELFF. Written as DNA, the CDR3 is TGCGCCAGCAGCCAAGATCGTACAGCGAACACCGGGGAGCTGTTTTTT. The chain combines TRBV4-1 with TRBJ2-2; D unclear. Per germline, CDR1 MGHRA and CDR2 YSYEKL. Trimming removed 0 bases from V and 0 bases from J, with 8 bases in between. The CDR3 sequence is 16 residues long.

The rearrangement uses TRBV19 and TRBJ1-5; 11 nucleotides align to TRBD1. This CDR3 spans 17 amino acids. J gave up 0 bases and V 4 bases, and 5 bases lay outside the gene matches. Germline CDR1 and CDR2: LNHDA and SQIVND (reference sequence). CDR3 coding DNA: TGTGCCAGTAGTACGGGACAGGGGGTCTTTAGCAATCAGCCCCAGCATTTT. It translates to CASSTGQGVFSNQPQHF.

Worth noting for this clone: An end of the junction does not agree with germline; a read error may underlie this. V gene TRBV28 combines with J gene TRBJ2-1, with D tentatively TRBD1 (6 bases). The CDR3 length is 12 residues. Germline V gives CDR1 MDHEN, CDR2 SYDVKM. The CDR3 is CASSPLGQGMIF. CDR3 sequence (DNA): TGTGCCAGCAGCCCTTTGGGGCAGGGGATGATCTTC. The variable domain in full, completed from reference TRBV28 and TRBJ2-1, reads DVKVTQSSRYLVKRTGEKVFLECVQDMDHENMFWYRQDPGLGLRLIYFSYDVKMKEKGDIPEGYSVSREKKERFSLILESASTNQTSMYLCASSPLGQGMIFGPGTRLTVL.

The table lists this clone with a few counts. The chain links TRBV4-1 to TRBJ2-3; the D is unclear. CDR3 size: 14 residues. V was clipped by 4 bases and J by 6 bases, with 14 bases between them. Germline lookup yields CDR1 MGHRA and CDR2 YSYEKL. The CDR3 sequence: CASSPQMGRDTQYF. Here the CDR3 DNA reads TGCGCCAGCAGCCCGCAGATGGGAAGGGATACGCAGTATTTT.

The CDR3 DNA follows: TGTGCCAGTACCACGGAGGGTTCTGGAAACACCATATATTTT. It translates to CASTTEGSGNTIYF. The rearrangement links TRBV19 to TRBJ1-3, with no clear D. Germline V gene data show CDR1 as LNHDA and CDR2 as SQIVND (reference sequence). The V end lost 7 bases, the J end lost 1 base, and 11 bases lay between the germline ends. CDR3 size: 14 residues.

The CDR3 DNA follows: TGTGCCAGCAGCGGAGGGGGTAACAGGGGGCTCTACGAGCAGTACTTC. This gives the protein CASSGGGNRGLYEQYF. The chain links TRBV5-4 to TRBJ2-7, with 9 bases fitting TRBD1. Per germline, CDR1 SGHNT and CDR2 YYREEE (reference sequence). The CDR3 is made up of 16 amino acids. Unmatched junction bases numbered 11, after V lost 4 bases and J lost 3 bases.

This sequence joins TRBV6-7 and TRBJ2-1, with 9 nucleotides matching TRBD2. TRBV6-7 is annotated as an ORF whose role is uncertain. V was pared by 4 bases and J by 6 bases, with 7 bases of the junction left unmatched. This CDR3 contains 15 residues. The CDR3 DNA is TGTGCCAGCAGTTCCCGACTAGCGGAGCGCAATGAGCAGTTCTTC. The encoded protein is CASSSRLAERNEQFF.

V gene TRBV9 combines with J gene TRBJ2-1; TRBD1 matches 8 bases. The CDR3 totals 15 residues. After removal of 3 bases from V and 9 bases from J, the junction contained 11 bases not matched to a gene. Germline lookup yields CDR1 SGDLS and CDR2 YYNGEE. The CDR3 spells CASSGTQGAGREQFF. CDR3 bases: TGTGCCAGCAGCGGGACTCAGGGGGCGGGTCGTGAGCAGTTCTTC.

The table lists this clone with a few counts. The rearrangement uses TRBV19 and TRBJ1-5, with TRBD1 matching over 8 bases. This CDR3 comprises 16 residues. The germline gives CDR1 LNHDA, CDR2 SQIVND (reference sequence). J lost 1 base, V lost 5 bases, and 7 bases had no gene match. The CDR3 DNA reads as TGTGCCAGTAGTGGCAGACAGGGGACGAGCAATCAGCCCCAGCATTTT. It yields the protein CASSGRQGTSNQPQHF.